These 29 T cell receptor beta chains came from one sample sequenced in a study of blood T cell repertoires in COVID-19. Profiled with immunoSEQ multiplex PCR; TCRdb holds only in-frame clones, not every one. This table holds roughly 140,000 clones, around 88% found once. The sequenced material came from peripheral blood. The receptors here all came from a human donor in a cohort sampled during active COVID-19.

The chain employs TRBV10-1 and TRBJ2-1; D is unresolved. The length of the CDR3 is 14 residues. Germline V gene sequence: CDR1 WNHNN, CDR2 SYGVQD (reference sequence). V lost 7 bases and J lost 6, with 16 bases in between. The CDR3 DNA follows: TGCGCCAGCATGCCGGTCGGGTGTGGCAATGAGCAGTTCTTC. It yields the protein CASMPVGCGNEQFF.

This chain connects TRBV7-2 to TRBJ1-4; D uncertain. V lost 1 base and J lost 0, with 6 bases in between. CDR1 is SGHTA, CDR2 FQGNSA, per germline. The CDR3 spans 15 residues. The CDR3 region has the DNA TGTGCCAGCAGCTTAGAGTCAGCAACTAATGAAAAACTGTTTTTT. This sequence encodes CASSLESATNEKLFF.

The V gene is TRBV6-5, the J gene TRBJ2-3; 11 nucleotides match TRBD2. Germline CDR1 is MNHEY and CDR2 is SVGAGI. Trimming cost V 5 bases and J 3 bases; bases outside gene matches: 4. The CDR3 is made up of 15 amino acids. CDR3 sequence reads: CASSPLAGGTDTQYF. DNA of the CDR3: TGTGCCAGCAGTCCCTTAGCGGGGGGGACAGATACGCAGTATTTT.

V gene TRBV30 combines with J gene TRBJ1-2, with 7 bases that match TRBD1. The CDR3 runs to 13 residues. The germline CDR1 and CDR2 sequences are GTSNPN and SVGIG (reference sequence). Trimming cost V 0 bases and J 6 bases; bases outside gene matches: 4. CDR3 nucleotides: TGTGCCTGGAGTGTGACAGGGACGGATGGCTACACCTTC. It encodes CAWSVTGTDGYTF.

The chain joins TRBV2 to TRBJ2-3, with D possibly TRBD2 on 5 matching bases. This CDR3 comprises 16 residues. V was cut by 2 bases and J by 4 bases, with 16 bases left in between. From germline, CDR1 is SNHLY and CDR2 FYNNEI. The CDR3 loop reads CASSETRVGIADTQYF. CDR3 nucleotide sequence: TGTGCCAGCAGTGAAACGAGGGTAGGAATCGCAGATACGCAGTATTTT.

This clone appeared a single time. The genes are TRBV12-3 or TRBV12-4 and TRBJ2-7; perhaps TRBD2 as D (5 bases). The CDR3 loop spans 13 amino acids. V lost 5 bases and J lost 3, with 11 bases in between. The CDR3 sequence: CASSLTGNYEQYF. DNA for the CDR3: TGTGCCAGCAGTCTGACCGGGAACTACGAGCAGTACTTC.

The CDR3, as DNA: TGCGCCAGCAGCCAAGAAACAGGGGCTCGGGACAATGAGCAGTTCTTC. Protein: CASSQETGARDNEQFF. The chain employs TRBV4-1 and TRBJ2-1, with 7 bases matching TRBD1. Trimming took 0 bases from V and 5 from J; bases not matched to a gene: 7. The germline gives CDR1 MGHRA, CDR2 YSYEKL. The CDR3 sequence is 16 residues long.

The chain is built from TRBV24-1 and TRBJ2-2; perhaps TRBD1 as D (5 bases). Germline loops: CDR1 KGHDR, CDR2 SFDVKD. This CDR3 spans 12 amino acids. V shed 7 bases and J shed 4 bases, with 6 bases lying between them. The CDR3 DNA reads TGTGCCACCAGCAGGGTCACCGGGGAGCTGTTTTTT. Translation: CATSRVTGELFF.

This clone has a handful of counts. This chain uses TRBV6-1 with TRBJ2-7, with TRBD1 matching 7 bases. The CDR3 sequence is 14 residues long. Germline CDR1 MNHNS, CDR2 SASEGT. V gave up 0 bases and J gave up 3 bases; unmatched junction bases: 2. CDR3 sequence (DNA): TGTGCCAGCAGTGAAGCGGGACAGCTCTACGAGCAGTACTTC. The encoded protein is CASSEAGQLYEQYF.

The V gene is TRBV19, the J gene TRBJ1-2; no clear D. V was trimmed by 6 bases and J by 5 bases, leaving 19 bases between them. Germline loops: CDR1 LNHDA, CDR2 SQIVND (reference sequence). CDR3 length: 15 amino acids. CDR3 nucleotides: TGTGCCAGTAGAGACAAGACGACGATTATATATGGCTACACCTTC. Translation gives CASRDKTTIIYGYTF. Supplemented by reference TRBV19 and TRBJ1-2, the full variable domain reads DGGITQSPKYLFRKEGQNVTLSCEQNLNHDAMYWYRQDPGQGLRLIYYSQIVNDFQKGDIAEGYSVSREKKESFPLTVTSAQKNPTAFYLCASRDKTTIIYGYTFGSGTRLTVV.

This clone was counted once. The CDR3 DNA reads as TGTGCCTGGAGCGGGGGTCAAGGACATCAGCCCCAGCATTTT. Its translation is CAWSGGQGHQPQHF. This chain links TRBV30 with TRBJ1-5; TRBD1 might be the D (5 bases). This CDR3 comprises 14 residues. Germline CDR1 and CDR2: GTSNPN and SVGIG (reference sequence). Trimming cost V 3 bases and J 5 bases, with 14 bases left between them.

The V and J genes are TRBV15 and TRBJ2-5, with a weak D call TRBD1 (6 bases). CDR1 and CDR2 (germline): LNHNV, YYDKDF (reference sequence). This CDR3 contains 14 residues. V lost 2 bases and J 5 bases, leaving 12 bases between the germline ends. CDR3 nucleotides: TGTGCCACCAGCAGAACAGGGTACGGGGAGACCCAGTACTTC. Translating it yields CATSRTGYGETQYF.

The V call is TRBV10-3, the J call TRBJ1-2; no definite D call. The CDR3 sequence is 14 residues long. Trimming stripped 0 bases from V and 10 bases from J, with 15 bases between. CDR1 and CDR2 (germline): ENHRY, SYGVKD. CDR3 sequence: CAISESGGNSHYTF. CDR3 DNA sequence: TGTGCCATCAGTGAGTCAGGAGGTAATTCCCACTACACCTTC.

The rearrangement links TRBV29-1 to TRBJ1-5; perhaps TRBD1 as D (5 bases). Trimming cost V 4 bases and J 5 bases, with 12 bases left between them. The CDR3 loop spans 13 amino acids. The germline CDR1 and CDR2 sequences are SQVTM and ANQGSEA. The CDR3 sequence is CSVVTGFDQPQHF. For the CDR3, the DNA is TGCAGCGTTGTAACAGGTTTCGATCAGCCCCAGCATTTT.

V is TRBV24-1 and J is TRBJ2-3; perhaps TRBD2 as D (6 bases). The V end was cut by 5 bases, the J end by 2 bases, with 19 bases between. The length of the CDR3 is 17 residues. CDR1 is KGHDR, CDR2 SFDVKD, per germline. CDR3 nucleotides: TGTGCCACCAGTGTCCCCATTGGCGGGGCGTCCACAGATACGCAGTATTTT. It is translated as CATSVPIGGASTDTQYF.

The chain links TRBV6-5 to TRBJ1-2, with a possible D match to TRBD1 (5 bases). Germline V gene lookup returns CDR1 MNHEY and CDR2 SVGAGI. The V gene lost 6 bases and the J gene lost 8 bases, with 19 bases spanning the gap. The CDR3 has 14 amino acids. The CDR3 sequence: CASSQAGLGEGYTF. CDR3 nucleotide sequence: TGTGCCAGCAGCCAGGCGGGACTGGGGGAAGGCTACACCTTC.

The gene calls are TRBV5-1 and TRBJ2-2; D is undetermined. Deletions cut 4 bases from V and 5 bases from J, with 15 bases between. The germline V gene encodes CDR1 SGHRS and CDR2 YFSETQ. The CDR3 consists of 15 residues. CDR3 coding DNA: TGCGCCAGCAGCGGAACAGCAAAAAGGACCGGGGAGCTGTTTTTT. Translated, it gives CASSGTAKRTGELFF.

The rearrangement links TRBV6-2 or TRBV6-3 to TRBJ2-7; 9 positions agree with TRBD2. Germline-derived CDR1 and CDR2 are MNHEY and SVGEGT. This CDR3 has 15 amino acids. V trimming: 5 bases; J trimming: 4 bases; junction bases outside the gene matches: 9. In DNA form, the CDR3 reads TGTGCCAGCAGTAAGCCGGGACTAGCCTTTTACGAGCAGTACTTC. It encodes CASSKPGLAFYEQYF.

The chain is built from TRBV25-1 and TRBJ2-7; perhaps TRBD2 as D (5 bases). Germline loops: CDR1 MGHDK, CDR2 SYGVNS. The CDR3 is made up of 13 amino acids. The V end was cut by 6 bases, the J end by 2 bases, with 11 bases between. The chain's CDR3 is CASSVDGTYEQYF. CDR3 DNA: TGTGCCAGCAGCGTGGACGGGACCTACGAGCAGTACTTC.

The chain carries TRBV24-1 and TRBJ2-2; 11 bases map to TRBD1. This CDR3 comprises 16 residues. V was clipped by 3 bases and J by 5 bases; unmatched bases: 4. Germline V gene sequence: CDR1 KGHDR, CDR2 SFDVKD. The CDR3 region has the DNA TGTGCCACCAGTGATCGGACAGGGGGCTCAACCGGGGAGCTGTTTTTT. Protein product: CATSDRTGGSTGELFF.

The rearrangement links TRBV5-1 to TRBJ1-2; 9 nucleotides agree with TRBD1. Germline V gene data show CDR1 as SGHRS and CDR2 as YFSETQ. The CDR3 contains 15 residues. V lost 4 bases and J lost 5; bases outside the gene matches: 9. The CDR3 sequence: CASSLWPGQGYGYTF. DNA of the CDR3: TGCGCCAGCAGCCTCTGGCCGGGACAGGGTTATGGCTACACCTTC. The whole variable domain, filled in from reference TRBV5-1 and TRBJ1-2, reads KAGVTQTPRYLIKTRGQQVTLSCSPISGHRSVSWYQQTPGQGLQFLFEYFSETQRNKGNFPGRFSGRQFSNSRSEMNVSTLELGDSALYLCASSLWPGQGYGYTFGSGTRLTVV.

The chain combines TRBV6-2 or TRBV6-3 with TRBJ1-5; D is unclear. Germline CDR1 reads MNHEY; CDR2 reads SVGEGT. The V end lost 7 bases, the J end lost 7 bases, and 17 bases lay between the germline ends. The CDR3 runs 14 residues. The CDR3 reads CASNPGSRGQPQHF. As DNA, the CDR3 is TGTGCCAGCAACCCTGGCAGCCGCGGGCAGCCCCAGCATTTT.

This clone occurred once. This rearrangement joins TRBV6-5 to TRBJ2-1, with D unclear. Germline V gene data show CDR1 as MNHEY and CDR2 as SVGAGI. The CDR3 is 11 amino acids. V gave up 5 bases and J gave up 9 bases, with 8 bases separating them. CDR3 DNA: TGTGCCAGCAGTCGCTATGGTGAGCAGTTCTTC. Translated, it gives CASSRYGEQFF.

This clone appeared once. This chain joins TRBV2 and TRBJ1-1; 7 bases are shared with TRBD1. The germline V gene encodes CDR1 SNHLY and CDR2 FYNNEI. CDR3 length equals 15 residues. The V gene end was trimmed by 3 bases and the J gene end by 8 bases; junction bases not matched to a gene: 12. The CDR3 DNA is TGTGCCAGCAGTGAGCACAGGGGAGTTACATCAGAAGCTTTCTTT. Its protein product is CASSEHRGVTSEAFF.

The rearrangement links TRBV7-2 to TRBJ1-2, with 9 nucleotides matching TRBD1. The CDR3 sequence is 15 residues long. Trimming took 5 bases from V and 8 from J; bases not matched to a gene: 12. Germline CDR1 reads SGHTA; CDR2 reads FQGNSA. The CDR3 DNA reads TGTGCCAGCAGCCCCGGGGACAGGGTTATCGGGGGCTACACCTTC. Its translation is CASSPGDRVIGGYTF.

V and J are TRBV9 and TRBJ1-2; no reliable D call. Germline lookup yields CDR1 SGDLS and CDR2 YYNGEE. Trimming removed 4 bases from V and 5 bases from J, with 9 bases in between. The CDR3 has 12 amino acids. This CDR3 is CASSNPVYGYTF. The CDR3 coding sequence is TGTGCCAGCAGCAATCCTGTATATGGCTACACCTTC.

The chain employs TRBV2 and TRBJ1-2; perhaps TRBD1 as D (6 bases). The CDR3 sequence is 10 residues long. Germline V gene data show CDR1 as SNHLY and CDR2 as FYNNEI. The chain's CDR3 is CGGGDYGYTF. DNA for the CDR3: TGTGGGGGGGGCGACTATGGCTACACCTTC.

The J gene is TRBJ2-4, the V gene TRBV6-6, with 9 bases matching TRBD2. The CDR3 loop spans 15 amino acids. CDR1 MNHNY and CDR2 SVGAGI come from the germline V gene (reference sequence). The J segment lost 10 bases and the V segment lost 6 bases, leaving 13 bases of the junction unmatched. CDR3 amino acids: CASSSVEAGGDIQYF. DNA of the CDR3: TGTGCCAGCAGCTCCGTTGAAGCGGGGGGTGATATTCAGTACTTC.

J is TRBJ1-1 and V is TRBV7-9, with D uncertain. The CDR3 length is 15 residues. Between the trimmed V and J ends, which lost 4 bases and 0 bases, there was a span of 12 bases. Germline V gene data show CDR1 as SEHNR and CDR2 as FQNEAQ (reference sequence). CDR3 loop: CASSSERHLNTEAFF. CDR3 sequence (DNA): TGTGCCAGCAGCTCGGAACGACACTTGAACACTGAAGCTTTCTTT.